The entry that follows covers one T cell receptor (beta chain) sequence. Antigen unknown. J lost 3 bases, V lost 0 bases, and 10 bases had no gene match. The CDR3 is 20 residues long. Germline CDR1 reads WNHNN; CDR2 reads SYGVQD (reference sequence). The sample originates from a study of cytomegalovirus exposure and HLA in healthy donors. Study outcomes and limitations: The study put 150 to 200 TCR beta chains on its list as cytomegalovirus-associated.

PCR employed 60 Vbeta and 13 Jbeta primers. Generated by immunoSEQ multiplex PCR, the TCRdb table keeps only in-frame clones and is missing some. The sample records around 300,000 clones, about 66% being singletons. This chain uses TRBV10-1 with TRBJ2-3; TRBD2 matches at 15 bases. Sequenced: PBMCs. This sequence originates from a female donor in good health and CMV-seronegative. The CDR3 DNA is TGCGCCAGCAGTGAGTCGAGAGGACTAGCGGGAGGGCCCGAAACAGATACGCAGTATTTT. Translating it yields CASSESRGLAGGPETDTQYF.